Listed below are T cell receptor beta chains from one sample, sequenced in a study of blood T cell repertoires in COVID-19. Repertoires were generated with immunoSEQ multiplex PCR, while TCRdb's copy carries only in-frame clones and drops some. This repertoire shows a few hundred thousand clones, approximately 86% found once; its top ten account for about 7.6%. Sequencing input: peripheral blood. All receptors derive from a woman between 55 and 75 years old with COVID-19, enrolled during active disease. The CDR3 runs from the conserved cysteine through the conserved F or W. D genes are given only for firm matches. Clone size is stated in some rows and not others, as once, few, many or a class when expanded.

DNA	CDR3	size	D	V	J
TGTGCCAGCAGTTCGGGACAGGGGATTTCACCCCTCCACTTT	CASSSGQGISPLHF	once	TRBD1	TRBV6-5	TRBJ1-6
TGTGCCAGCAGCAATATCGGTGGGGGACAGAACAATGAGCAGTTCTTC	CASSNIGGGQNNEQFF	-	TRBD1	TRBV14	TRBJ2-1
TGTGCCAGCACCCAGGGAAACACCATATATTTT	CASTQGNTIYF	-	-	TRBV6-5	TRBJ1-3
TGCGCCAGCAGACACCTCCTAGCGGGGGGGGTGGCAGATACGCAGTATTTT	CASRHLLAGGVADTQYF	-	TRBD2	TRBV10-1	TRBJ2-3
TGTGCCAGCAGCTTAAGGGGGCTAACTGAGAATTCACCCCTCCACTTT	CASSLRGLTENSPLHF	once	TRBD1	TRBV7-6	TRBJ1-6
TGTGCCAGTAGTGCAGGGGGCGCGATATTTCCTGGCTACACCTTC	CASSAGGAIFPGYTF	-	TRBD1	TRBV19	TRBJ1-2
TGTGCCAGCAGTGACGGTATGAGGAAGACCCAGTACTTC	CASSDGMRKTQYF	-	-	TRBV2	TRBJ2-5
TGCGCCAGCAGCCGGGAGACAGGGGTAGGTCATGGCTACACCTTC	CASSRETGVGHGYTF	-	TRBD1	TRBV4-3	TRBJ1-2
TGTGCCAGCAGCTCGCAGTTCCGAGAGGACACTGAAGCTTTCTTT	CASSSQFREDTEAFF	-	-	TRBV11-2	TRBJ1-1
TGCGCCAGCAGCGAGGGACTAGCGGGTTACACAGATACGCAGTATTTT	CASSEGLAGYTDTQYF	-	TRBD2	TRBV5-1	TRBJ2-3
TGTGCCAGCAGCTATGACAGAACCCTAGATCAGTACTTC	CASSYDRTLDQYF	-	-	TRBV6-6	TRBJ2-7
TGTGCCAGCAGCCCCCCCTCAGGACTTTCCTATGAAGCTTTCTTT	CASSPPSGLSYEAFF	-	-	TRBV7-8	TRBJ1-1
TGTGCCAGCCGGGAAGTAGGGCGCGGCGATACGCAGTATTTT	CASREVGRGDTQYF	once	-	TRBV9	TRBJ2-3
TGTGCCAGCACCCGGAGGGTTAGCACCGGGGAGCTGTTTTTT	CASTRRVSTGELFF	-	-	TRBV2	TRBJ2-2
TGTGCCAGCAGCCAAGACGGGTCGTCCGCGAACACTGAAGCTTTCTTT	CASSQDGSSANTEAFF	-	-	TRBV14	TRBJ1-1
TGTGCCAGCAGCGTGTGGGGCGGGGCCACAGATACGCAGTATTTT	CASSVWGGATDTQYF	-	-	TRBV9	TRBJ2-3
TGTGCCAGCAGTTTAGCGGCGGCACCTGCAGTAGGAGATACGCAGTATTTT	CASSLAAAPAVGDTQYF	-	-	TRBV27	TRBJ2-3
TGTGCCAGCAGCGTATCACTTAGCACATACGAGCAGTACTTC	CASSVSLSTYEQYF	-	-	TRBV9	TRBJ2-7
TGTGCCAGCAGCTCTGGGACTAGCCCGTCTCAGTTCTTC	CASSSGTSPSQFF	once	TRBD2	TRBV7-2	TRBJ2-1
TGTGCCTGGAGTGTACAATTCAACACTGAAGCTTTCTTT	CAWSVQFNTEAFF	-	-	TRBV30	TRBJ1-1
TGTGCCAGCACCACAGGGGGAACCGGGGAGCTGTTTTTT	CASTTGGTGELFF	-	TRBD1	TRBV9	TRBJ2-2
TGTGCCAGCAGCAAACACAGGGGGGATTACACCGGGGAGCTGTTTTTT	CASSKHRGDYTGELFF	-	TRBD1	TRBV5-4	TRBJ2-2
TGTGCCAGCAGCTCTGGCCCCAGGGGGAACACTGAAGCTTTCTTT	CASSSGPRGNTEAFF	-	-	TRBV7-9	TRBJ1-1